These T cell receptor beta chains were read from a single sample in a study of shared clonotypes between healthy human individuals. This table comes from immunoSEQ multiplex PCR, and its TCRdb copy is limited to in-frame clones, with some not included. Of around 1,900,000 clones detected, 93% appear once; the ten largest clones hold approximately 1.6%. Sequenced: naive CD8+ T cells from PBMCs. These receptors all stem from a man in his late teens or twenties in good health. Some clones in this sample may be carry-over from other donors' samples. Each CDR3 is given with its conserved first and last residue. The D gene is left open where the match is weak. Clone size is not always given. Where it is, it says once, few, many or a class for expanded clones.

d_call: .; cdr3_length: 12; clone_size: .; v_call: TRBV30; j_call: TRBJ2-7; cdr3_nt: TGTGCCTGGAGTAGGCTAGCTGCTGAGCAGTACTTC; cdr3_aa: CAWSRLAAEQYF
d_call: .; cdr3_length: 16; clone_size: .; v_call: TRBV5-6; j_call: TRBJ2-2; cdr3_nt: TGTGCCAGCAGCTTGGACGCTGGGGATCCCACCGGGGAGCTGTTTTTT; cdr3_aa: CASSLDAGDPTGELFF
d_call: .; cdr3_length: 12; clone_size: .; v_call: TRBV6-1; j_call: TRBJ2-1; cdr3_nt: TGTGCCAGCAGTGAAGCCGGCGGCGAGCAGTTCTTC; cdr3_aa: CASSEAGGEQFF
d_call: TRBD2; cdr3_length: 17; clone_size: .; v_call: TRBV7-2; j_call: TRBJ2-7; cdr3_nt: TGTGCCAGCAGCTTAGCGTGGGGGGAGGGGAAATTGGGTCAGGAGTACTTC; cdr3_aa: CASSLAWGEGKLGQEYF
d_call: .; cdr3_length: 15; clone_size: .; v_call: TRBV27; j_call: TRBJ2-7; cdr3_nt: TGTGCCAGCAGTTCTACCGGTCCGTCGTTCTACGAGCAGTACTTC; cdr3_aa: CASSSTGPSFYEQYF
d_call: .; cdr3_length: 16; clone_size: .; v_call: TRBV27; j_call: TRBJ2-5; cdr3_nt: TGTGCCAGCAGTGGGCTTCTAGGGGGAGGGTTCGAGACCCAGTACTTC; cdr3_aa: CASSGLLGGGFETQYF
d_call: .; cdr3_length: 16; clone_size: .; v_call: TRBV7-9; j_call: TRBJ2-4; cdr3_nt: TGTGCCAGCAGCGGTCCCGGGACCCTAGCCAAAAACATTCAGTACTTC; cdr3_aa: CASSGPGTLAKNIQYF
d_call: TRBD2; cdr3_length: 16; clone_size: .; v_call: TRBV4-3; j_call: TRBJ2-1; cdr3_nt: TGCGCCAGCAGCCCCTTTGAAGCGGGAGAAGACAATGAGCAGTTCTTC; cdr3_aa: CASSPFEAGEDNEQFF
d_call: TRBD2; cdr3_length: 11; clone_size: once; v_call: TRBV27; j_call: TRBJ2-1; cdr3_nt: TGTGCCAGCAGAAGGGGAGGGGAGCAGTTCTTC; cdr3_aa: CASRRGGEQFF
d_call: TRBD1; cdr3_length: 16; clone_size: .; v_call: TRBV6-1; j_call: TRBJ2-7; cdr3_nt: TGTGCCAGCAGTGAGGACTGGACAGGGGGATACTACGAGCAGTACTTC; cdr3_aa: CASSEDWTGGYYEQYF
d_call: .; cdr3_length: 17; clone_size: once; v_call: TRBV4-1; j_call: TRBJ2-3; cdr3_nt: TGCGCCAGCAGCCGGCCCCGGGAGGGGGCGTCAAGAGATACGCAGTATTTT; cdr3_aa: CASSRPREGASRDTQYF
d_call: .; cdr3_length: 16; clone_size: .; v_call: TRBV28; j_call: TRBJ1-5; cdr3_nt: TGTGCCAGCAGTTTAGGAACAACCCCCGCAAATCAGCCCCAGCATTTT; cdr3_aa: CASSLGTTPANQPQHF
d_call: TRBD1; cdr3_length: 15; clone_size: .; v_call: TRBV10-3; j_call: TRBJ1-2; cdr3_nt: TGTGCCATCAGTGAGTGGACAGGGGGAGCTTATGGCTACACCTTC; cdr3_aa: CAISEWTGGAYGYTF
d_call: .; cdr3_length: 13; clone_size: .; v_call: TRBV10-3; j_call: TRBJ1-4; cdr3_nt: TGTGCCATCGGAAATAGGACAGAAGAAAAACTGTTTTTT; cdr3_aa: CAIGNRTEEKLFF
d_call: .; cdr3_length: 13; clone_size: .; v_call: TRBV5-6; j_call: TRBJ1-2; cdr3_nt: TGTGCCAGCAGCTTGAAGGTCGACTATGGCTACACCTTC; cdr3_aa: CASSLKVDYGYTF
d_call: TRBD1; cdr3_length: 13; clone_size: .; v_call: TRBV5-4; j_call: TRBJ1-4; cdr3_nt: TGTGCCAGCAGCTGGGACAGAAATGAAAAACTGTTTTTT; cdr3_aa: CASSWDRNEKLFF
d_call: .; cdr3_length: 14; clone_size: .; v_call: TRBV7-9; j_call: TRBJ1-1; cdr3_nt: TGTGCCAGCAGCTTAGCGGACAGAAGCACTGAAGCTTTCTTT; cdr3_aa: CASSLADRSTEAFF
d_call: TRBD1; cdr3_length: 11; clone_size: .; v_call: TRBV30; j_call: TRBJ1-1; cdr3_nt: TGTGCCTGGAACAGGGGCACTGAAGCTTTCTTT; cdr3_aa: CAWNRGTEAFF
d_call: TRBD2; cdr3_length: 21; clone_size: .; v_call: TRBV4-1; j_call: TRBJ2-3; cdr3_nt: TGCGCCAGCAGCCAGACCCTATATAATCGGGAGGGCCTTGCTAGCACAGATACGCAGTATTTT; cdr3_aa: CASSQTLYNREGLASTDTQYF
d_call: .; cdr3_length: 16; clone_size: .; v_call: TRBV7-9; j_call: TRBJ1-4; cdr3_nt: TGTGCCAGCAGGGGACCGGCGGGCCCGGGTAATGAAAAACTGTTTTTT; cdr3_aa: CASRGPAGPGNEKLFF
d_call: TRBD2; cdr3_length: 18; clone_size: .; v_call: TRBV7-9; j_call: TRBJ2-3; cdr3_nt: TGTGCCAGCAGCTTTCCGTCCGTAGCGGGAGCTCCCACAGATACGCAGTATTTT; cdr3_aa: CASSFPSVAGAPTDTQYF
d_call: .; cdr3_length: 16; clone_size: .; v_call: TRBV16; j_call: TRBJ2-3; cdr3_nt: TGTGCCAGCAGCCAATACGACAGACTCCACACAGATACGCAGTATTTT; cdr3_aa: CASSQYDRLHTDTQYF
d_call: .; cdr3_length: 15; clone_size: .; v_call: TRBV2; j_call: TRBJ1-3; cdr3_nt: TGTGCCAGCAGGGAGGGGCCTTTCTCTGGAAACACCATATATTTT; cdr3_aa: CASREGPFSGNTIYF
d_call: TRBD1; cdr3_length: 16; clone_size: .; v_call: TRBV27; j_call: TRBJ1-2; cdr3_nt: TGTGCCAGCAGTCGACGGACAGGGGGGAGAGTCTATGGCTACACCTTC; cdr3_aa: CASSRRTGGRVYGYTF
d_call: .; cdr3_length: 16; clone_size: .; v_call: TRBV5-1; j_call: TRBJ2-3; cdr3_nt: TGCGCCAGCAGCCACCAAAGCGGTCTTTTCACAGATACGCAGTATTTT; cdr3_aa: CASSHQSGLFTDTQYF
d_call: .; cdr3_length: 13; clone_size: .; v_call: TRBV27; j_call: TRBJ2-7; cdr3_nt: TGTGCCAGCAGGAAGGGGGGAACCTACGAGCAGTACTTC; cdr3_aa: CASRKGGTYEQYF
d_call: .; cdr3_length: 16; clone_size: .; v_call: TRBV7-9; j_call: TRBJ2-5; cdr3_nt: TGTGCCAGCACCCCCTACTCTGGCGGGAAGCAAGAGACCCAGTACTTC; cdr3_aa: CASTPYSGGKQETQYF
d_call: .; cdr3_length: 15; clone_size: .; v_call: TRBV28; j_call: TRBJ2-2; cdr3_nt: TGTGCCAGCAGTGGTGGGGTCTTGGGCACCGGGGAGCTGTTTTTT; cdr3_aa: CASSGGVLGTGELFF
d_call: .; cdr3_length: 13; clone_size: .; v_call: TRBV27; j_call: TRBJ2-1; cdr3_nt: TGTGCCAGCAGTTTAATCTGGGATAATGAGCAGTTCTTC; cdr3_aa: CASSLIWDNEQFF
d_call: TRBD1; cdr3_length: 17; clone_size: .; v_call: TRBV29-1; j_call: TRBJ2-3; cdr3_nt: TGCAGCGTTACCCCCCCGGGACAGGGGGGAGCAGTTGATACGCAGTATTTT; cdr3_aa: CSVTPPGQGGAVDTQYF
d_call: .; cdr3_length: 15; clone_size: .; v_call: TRBV27; j_call: TRBJ2-4; cdr3_nt: TGTGCCAGCAGTCCCGGCAGGATAGCCAAAAACATTCAGTACTTC; cdr3_aa: CASSPGRIAKNIQYF
d_call: .; cdr3_length: 12; clone_size: .; v_call: TRBV6-5; j_call: TRBJ1-1; cdr3_nt: TGTGCCAGCAGTTATAAGAACACTGAAGCTTTCTTT; cdr3_aa: CASSYKNTEAFF
d_call: .; cdr3_length: 16; clone_size: .; v_call: TRBV18; j_call: TRBJ1-2; cdr3_nt: TGTGCCAGCTCACTACGGGATGTCGGAGGGCATCATGGCTACACCTTC; cdr3_aa: CASSLRDVGGHHGYTF
d_call: .; cdr3_length: 17; clone_size: .; v_call: TRBV27; j_call: TRBJ2-1; cdr3_nt: TGTGCCAGCAGTTTAACCCGACCGGCCCCCTACTACAATGAGCAGTTCTTC; cdr3_aa: CASSLTRPAPYYNEQFF
d_call: TRBD2; cdr3_length: 15; clone_size: .; v_call: TRBV19; j_call: TRBJ2-7; cdr3_nt: TGTGCCAGTAGTATACTAGCGGGAGCGACCTACGAGCAGTACTTC; cdr3_aa: CASSILAGATYEQYF
d_call: .; cdr3_length: 12; clone_size: .; v_call: TRBV5-5; j_call: TRBJ2-1; cdr3_nt: TGTGCCAGCAGCTTGGCGGATGATGAGCAGTTCTTC; cdr3_aa: CASSLADDEQFF
d_call: .; cdr3_length: 14; clone_size: .; v_call: TRBV6-1; j_call: TRBJ2-3; cdr3_nt: TGTGCCAGCAGTGAAGAGGGGGACCCAGATACGCAGTATTTT; cdr3_aa: CASSEEGDPDTQYF
d_call: .; cdr3_length: 17; clone_size: .; v_call: TRBV7-9; j_call: TRBJ2-3; cdr3_nt: TGTGCCAGCAGCTTAGGACGGACAGACAGAAGCACAGATACGCAGTATTTT; cdr3_aa: CASSLGRTDRSTDTQYF
d_call: TRBD1; cdr3_length: 16; clone_size: .; v_call: TRBV28; j_call: TRBJ1-4; cdr3_nt: TGTGCCAGCAGTTTAATGTTGGGACAGGGGGATGAAAAACTGTTTTTT; cdr3_aa: CASSLMLGQGDEKLFF
d_call: .; cdr3_length: 16; clone_size: .; v_call: TRBV7-9; j_call: TRBJ2-3; cdr3_nt: TGTGCCAGCAGTTTTACTACGGGCCGTGGGACAGATACGCAGTATTTT; cdr3_aa: CASSFTTGRGTDTQYF
d_call: .; cdr3_length: 15; clone_size: .; v_call: TRBV19; j_call: TRBJ2-7; cdr3_nt: TGTGCCACCACAAAGCGGGCGGGGAGCTCCTACGAGCAGTACTTC; cdr3_aa: CATTKRAGSSYEQYF